The clone carrying this T cell receptor (beta chain) has only a few counts. This CDR3 contains 11 residues. J was trimmed by 8 bases and V by 4 bases; bases with no gene match: 2. Germline CDR1 reads DFQATT; CDR2 reads SNEGSKA (reference sequence). The data belong to a study of cytomegalovirus exposure and HLA in healthy donors. Looking at the study overall: An early data release held around 80 million unique TCRs from HLA-typed donors.

PCR was performed using 60 Vbeta and 13 Jbeta primers. Clones were sequenced by immunoSEQ multiplex PCR, and TCRdb holds only the in-frame ones, with some missing. The sample shows some 120,000 clones, 60% to 70% of them seen only once. Sequenced input: PBMCs. The gene calls are TRBV20-1 and TRBJ1-1, with 9 bases identical to TRBD1. The receptor was isolated from a woman aged 35 to 49 in good health and CMV-seropositive. The DNA for the CDR3 is TGCAGTGCTAACGGACAGGGGGAAGCTTTCTTT. This gives the protein CSANGQGEAFF.